The rows below give T cell receptor beta chains drawn from one sample of a study of blood T cell repertoires in COVID-19. This table comes from immunoSEQ multiplex PCR, and its TCRdb copy is limited to in-frame clones, with some not included. The sample contains approximately 100,000 clones, roughly 90% of which appear only once. Sequences were obtained from peripheral blood. All receptors come from a human donor with COVID-19, enrolled during active disease. The donor label of this sample is uncertain. CDR3s include the opening cysteine and the closing phenylalanine or tryptophan.

v_call	cdr3_aa
TRBV7-7	CASSLSLPVGYEQYF
TRBV18	CASSPPRVGYTF
TRBV7-9	CASSFNLQGATEAFF
TRBV19	CASKGDEWEKLFF
TRBV10-3	CAIRPRQGGGTEAFF
TRBV7-9	CASSLTLARYNEQFF
TRBV7-9	CASSLEMAQRAYEQYF
TRBV6-2/TRBV6-3	CASSPTLQGWFGANVLTF
TRBV19	CASSISSGVAPYGYTF
TRBV24-1	CATSDPDRDGTQYF
TRBV7-9	CASSRQGSNTEAFF
TRBV27	CASSRGQGPEAFF
TRBV11-2	CASSSGGTGAYNEQFF
TRBV28	CASSLPWTGNTEAFF
TRBV18	CASSSDSNRYGYTF
TRBV12-3/TRBV12-4	CASSFRQEQFF
TRBV7-6	CASSLGTGLNTEAFF
TRBV5-5	CASSLTSGGTYEQYF